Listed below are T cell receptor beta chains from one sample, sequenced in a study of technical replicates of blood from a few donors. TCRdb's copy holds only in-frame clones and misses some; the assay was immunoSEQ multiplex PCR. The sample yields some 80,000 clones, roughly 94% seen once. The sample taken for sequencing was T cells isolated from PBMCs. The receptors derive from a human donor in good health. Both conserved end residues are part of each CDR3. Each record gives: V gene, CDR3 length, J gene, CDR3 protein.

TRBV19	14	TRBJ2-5	CASSSRTGTETQYF
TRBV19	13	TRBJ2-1	CASPEGTYNEQFF
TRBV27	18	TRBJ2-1	CASSSLISGGSPYNEQFF
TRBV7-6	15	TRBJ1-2	CASSLGQGYYYGYTF
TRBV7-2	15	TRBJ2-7	CASSLVTVNSYEQYF
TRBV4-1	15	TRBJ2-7	CASSPLAGGLYEQYF
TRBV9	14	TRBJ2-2	CASSALTGAGELFF
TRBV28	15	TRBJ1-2	CASTFHGGGKYGYTF
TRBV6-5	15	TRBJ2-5	CASTETGPRKETQYF
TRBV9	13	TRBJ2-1	CASSEGTGDEQFF
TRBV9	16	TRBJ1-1	CASSVSGGLGGTEAFF
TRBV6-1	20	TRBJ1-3	CASSEALLGGDVSSGNTIYF
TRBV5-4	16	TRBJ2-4	CASSNKGAKAKNIQYF
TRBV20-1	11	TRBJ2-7	CSARLLYEQYF
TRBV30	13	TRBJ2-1	CAWRDSIYNEQFF
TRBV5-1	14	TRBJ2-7	CASSAGTSGYEQYF
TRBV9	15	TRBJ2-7	CASSRGSGTSYEQYF
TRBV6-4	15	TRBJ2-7	CASSLGPGSSYEQYF
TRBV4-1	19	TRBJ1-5	CASSQGKLTGTGLFQPQHF
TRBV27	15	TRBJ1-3	CASSLYRGGGNTIYF
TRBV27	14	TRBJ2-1	CASSLGRGYNEQFF
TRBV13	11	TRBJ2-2	CASSPSRELFF
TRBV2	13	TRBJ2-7	CASSVQGTYEQYF
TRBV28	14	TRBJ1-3	CASTRQFSGNTIYF
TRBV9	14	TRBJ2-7	CASSTLGQDYEQYF
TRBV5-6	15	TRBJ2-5	CASSTEGTQIGTQYF
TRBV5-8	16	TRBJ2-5	CASSLAGTSRKETQYF
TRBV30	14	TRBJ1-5	CAWSNGQGGQPQHF
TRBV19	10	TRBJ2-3	CASRVAQWYF
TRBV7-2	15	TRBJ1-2	CASSLVLGGQDGYTF